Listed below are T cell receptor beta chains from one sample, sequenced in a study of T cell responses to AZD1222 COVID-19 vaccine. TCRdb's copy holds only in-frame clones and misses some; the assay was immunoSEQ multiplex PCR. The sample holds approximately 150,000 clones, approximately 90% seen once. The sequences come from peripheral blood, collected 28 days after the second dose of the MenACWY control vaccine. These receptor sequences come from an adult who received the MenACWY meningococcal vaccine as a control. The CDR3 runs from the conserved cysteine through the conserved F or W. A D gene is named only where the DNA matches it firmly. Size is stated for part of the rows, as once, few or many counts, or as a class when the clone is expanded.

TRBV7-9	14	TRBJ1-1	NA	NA	TGTGCCAGCAGCGCCCTGACTATGAACACTGAAGCTTTCTTT	CASSALTMNTEAFF
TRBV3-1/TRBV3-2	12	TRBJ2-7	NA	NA	TGTGCCAGCAGCCAAACGCCAGGCGAGCAGTACTTC	CASSQTPGEQYF
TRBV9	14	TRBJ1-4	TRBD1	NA	TGTGCCAGCAGCTCCGGACAGGGGTATGAAAAACTGTTTTTT	CASSSGQGYEKLFF
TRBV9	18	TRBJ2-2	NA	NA	TGTGCCAGCACACAAAACAATCAGGACAGACAGAACACCGGGGAGCTGTTTTTT	CASTQNNQDRQNTGELFF
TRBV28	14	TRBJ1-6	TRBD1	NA	TGTGCCAGCAGTCGGGGACAGCTTAATTCACCCCTCCACTTT	CASSRGQLNSPLHF
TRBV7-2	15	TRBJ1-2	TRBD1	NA	TGTGCCAGCAGCGCAAGACAGGGGGTGGACTATGGCTACACCTTC	CASSARQGVDYGYTF
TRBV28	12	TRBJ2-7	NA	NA	TGTGCCACCTCGGGGGACTCCTACGAGCAGTACTTC	CATSGDSYEQYF
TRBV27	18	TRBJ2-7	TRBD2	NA	TGTGCCAGCAGTTTTTCAGGGATCGGGAGGGGGAGTTCCTACGAGCAGTACTTC	CASSFSGIGRGSSYEQYF
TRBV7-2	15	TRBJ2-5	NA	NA	TGTGCCACCGGAACCCCGGCGGAACTGATGGAGACCCAGTACTTC	CATGTPAELMETQYF
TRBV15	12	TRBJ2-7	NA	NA	TGTGCCACCAGCAGAGATCGAGGCGAGCAGTACTTC	CATSRDRGEQYF
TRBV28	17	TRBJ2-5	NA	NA	TGTGCCAGCAGTTTCTTCCCTGGGGCTGGGTTGTCGGTGACCCAGTACTTC	CASSFFPGAGLSVTQYF
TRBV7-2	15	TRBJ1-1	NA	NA	TGTGCCAGCAGCTTTAATACCGACAGCTCCACTGAAGCTTTCTTT	CASSFNTDSSTEAFF
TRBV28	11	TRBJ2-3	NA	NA	TGTGCCGGCCGGTTTTCAGATACGCAGTATTTT	CAGRFSDTQYF
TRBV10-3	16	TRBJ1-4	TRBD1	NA	TGTGCCATCAGTGAGCCCGGACAGGGAGGAGGTGAAAAACTGTTTTTT	CAISEPGQGGGEKLFF
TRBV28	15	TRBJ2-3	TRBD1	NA	TGTGCCAGCACCCCCCTGAGGGGGCGAATAGATACGCAGTATTTT	CASTPLRGRIDTQYF
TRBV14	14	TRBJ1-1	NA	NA	TGTGCCAGCAGCCAAGTCAGGTTGAACACTGAAGCTTTCTTT	CASSQVRLNTEAFF
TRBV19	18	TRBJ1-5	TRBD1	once	TGTGCCAGTAGTGCACACACGTGGAGGCAGGGGGCAGATCAGCCCCAGCATTTT	CASSAHTWRQGADQPQHF
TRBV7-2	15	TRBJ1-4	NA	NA	TGTGCCAGCAGTTTCCTGACAGGAAATAATGAAAAACTGTTTTTT	CASSFLTGNNEKLFF
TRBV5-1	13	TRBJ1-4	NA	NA	TGCGCCAGCAGCCCGGCCCCTAATGAAAAACTGTTTTTT	CASSPAPNEKLFF
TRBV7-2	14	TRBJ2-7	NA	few	TGTGCCAGCAGCTTAGGGCAGGCGACAGACGAGCAGTACTTC	CASSLGQATDEQYF
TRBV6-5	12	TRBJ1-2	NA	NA	TGTGCCAGCAGTTCCACGAACTATGGCTACACCTTC	CASSSTNYGYTF
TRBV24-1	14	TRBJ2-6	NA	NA	TGTGCCACCAGTGAGGCGTCTGGGGCCAACGTCCTGACTTTC	CATSEASGANVLTF
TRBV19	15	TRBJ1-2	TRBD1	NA	TGTGCCAGTAGTATGTATGAGACAGGGAACTATGGCTACACCTTC	CASSMYETGNYGYTF
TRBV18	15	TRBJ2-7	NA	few	TGTGCCAGCTCACCAGAATCACCCCCTTCCTACGAGCAGTACTTC	CASSPESPPSYEQYF
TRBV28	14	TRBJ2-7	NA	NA	TGTGCCAGCAGTCCCGGGACTCCATCCTACGAGCAGTACTTC	CASSPGTPSYEQYF
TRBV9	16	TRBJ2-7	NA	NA	TGTGCCAGCAGCGCTCATGGGGCGACCAGCTCCTACGAGCAGTACTTC	CASSAHGATSSYEQYF
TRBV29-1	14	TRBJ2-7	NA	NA	TGCAGCGTCCCGAAAAGTCAGGGATCCTACGAGCAGTACTTC	CSVPKSQGSYEQYF
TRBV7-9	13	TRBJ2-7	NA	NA	TGTGCCAGCAGCACGTGGGATGGCCGGACCAAGTACTTC	CASSTWDGRTKYF
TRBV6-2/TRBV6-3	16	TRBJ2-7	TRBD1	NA	TGTGCCAGCAGTTACCCAATCCGGGACAGGGTCAACGAGCAGTACTTC	CASSYPIRDRVNEQYF
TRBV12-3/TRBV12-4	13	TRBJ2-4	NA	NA	TGTGCCAGCAGTTCTCTGCTCGGGGAGTATCAGTACTTC	CASSSLLGEYQYF
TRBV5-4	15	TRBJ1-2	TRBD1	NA	TGTGCCAGCAGCTGGTGGGACAGACCTCTCTATGGCTACACCTTC	CASSWWDRPLYGYTF
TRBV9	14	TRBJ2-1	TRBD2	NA	TGTGCCAGCAGCGTAAGCGGGACCAACAATGAGCAGTTCTTC	CASSVSGTNNEQFF
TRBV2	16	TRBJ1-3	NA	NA	TGTGCCAGCAGTGGAGAGAGCAGGGGATTAGGAAACACCATATATTTT	CASSGESRGLGNTIYF
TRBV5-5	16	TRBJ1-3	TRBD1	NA	TGTGCCAGCAGCTTAACAGGGGATTCCTCTGGAAACACCATATATTTT	CASSLTGDSSGNTIYF
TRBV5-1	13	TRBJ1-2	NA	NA	TGCGCCAGCAGCCACAGGGAACCTTTTGGCTACACCTTC	CASSHREPFGYTF
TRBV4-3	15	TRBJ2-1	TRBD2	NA	TGCGCCAGCAGCCCTCAACTTAGCGGGAGGACGACGCAGTTCTTC	CASSPQLSGRTTQFF
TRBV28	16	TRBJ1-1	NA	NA	TGTGCCAGCAGCTCCGGCCCTTGGGGGGCGCGAACTGAAGCTTTCTTT	CASSSGPWGARTEAFF
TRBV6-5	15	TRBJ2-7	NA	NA	TGTGCCAGCAGTTACTTCCCAGGGGGGGCCTACGAGCAGTACTTC	CASSYFPGGAYEQYF
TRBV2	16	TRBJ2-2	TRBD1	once	TGTGCCAGCAGAGAAACCGGGACAGGGGGCACCGGGGAGCTGTTTTTT	CASRETGTGGTGELFF
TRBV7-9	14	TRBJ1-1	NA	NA	TGTGCCAGCAGCTTAGAGAGGGAGAACACTGAAGCTTTCTTT	CASSLERENTEAFF
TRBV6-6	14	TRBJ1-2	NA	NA	TGTGCCAGCAGTTGGGAAACCGGGTCCTTTGGCTACACCTTC	CASSWETGSFGYTF
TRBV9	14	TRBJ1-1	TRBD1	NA	TGTGCCAGCAGCGAGACAGGGACTAACACTGAAGCTTTCTTT	CASSETGTNTEAFF
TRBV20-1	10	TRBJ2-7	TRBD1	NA	TGCAGTGCTCCACGGGACAGGGAGTACTTC	CSAPRDREYF
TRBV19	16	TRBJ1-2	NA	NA	TGTGCCAGTAGTATAGATTGGCAAGGGCCCCGCTATGGCTACACCTTC	CASSIDWQGPRYGYTF
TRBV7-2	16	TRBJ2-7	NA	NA	TGTGCCAGCAGCTTAGCCCCCGGATCTCTCTCCTACGAGCAGTACTTC	CASSLAPGSLSYEQYF
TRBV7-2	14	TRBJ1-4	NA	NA	TGTGCCAGCAGCCCCTCCGCAACTAATGAAAAACTGTTTTTT	CASSPSATNEKLFF
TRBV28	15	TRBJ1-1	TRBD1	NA	TGTGCCAGCAGTTTATGGGCCGCAGGGGGCACTGAAGCTTTCTTT	CASSLWAAGGTEAFF